Listed here are 11 T cell receptor beta chains from one sample, sequenced in a study of T cells after yellow fever vaccination. TCRdb processed the 5' RACE reads anew with MiXCR; each CDR3 protein has one entry. The sample consists of over 45,000 distinct CDR3 sequences, approximately 7% of them appearing once. The input for sequencing was CD8+ T cells sorted from PBMCs, taken on the day of the first yellow fever vaccination. All receptors derive from a man aged 18 to 30 who received the YFV17D yellow fever vaccine.

This clonotype has a handful of counts. The chain employs TRBV12-5 and TRBJ1-2; no clear D gene. CDR1 is LGHNT and CDR2 is FRNRAP in the germline V gene. The CDR3 covers 16 residues. The germline V and J ends were trimmed by 3 bases and 0 bases, with 14 bases remaining between them. The CDR3 is CASGFSIRTANYGYTF. The DNA for the CDR3 is TGTGCTAGTGGTTTTAGTATTCGGACCGCTAACTATGGCTACACCTTC.

This clonotype has only a few counts. One end of the junction fails to match germline, which may point to a read error. The chain is built from TRBV10-3 and TRBJ2-3; D may correspond to TRBD1 or TRBD2 (6 bases each). The CDR3 is 14 residues long. Germline assignment: CDR1 ENHRY and CDR2 SYGVKD. The CDR3 here is CAITGADSIDTQYF. In nucleotides, the CDR3 is TGTGCCATCACGGGGGCGGATAGCATAGATACGCAGTATTTT.

This clonotype was seen repeatedly, ten times or more. The gene calls are TRBV19 and TRBJ1-1; D possibly corresponds to TRBD1 (5 bases). Germline loops: CDR1 LNHDA, CDR2 SQIVND (reference sequence). V lost 0 bases, J lost 4 bases, and 12 bases lay in between. This CDR3 has 15 residues. CDR3: CASSIDGKRGTEAFF. The CDR3 bases are TGTGCCAGTAGTATAGATGGAAAGAGGGGCACTGAAGCTTTCTTT.

This clonotype was seen at least ten times. V gene TRBV2 combines with J gene TRBJ1-5; tentative D call: TRBD1 (5 bases). V was shortened by 4 bases and J by 2 bases, with 12 bases between the two germline ends. Germline-derived CDR1 and CDR2 are SNHLY and FYNNEI. CDR3 length: 15 amino acids. Written as DNA, the CDR3 is TGTGCCAGCAGTGCATCCGGGGACGGCAATCAGCCCCAGCATTTT. This gives the protein CASSASGDGNQPQHF.

In its sample, this clonotype was seen many times. The rearrangement uses TRBV4-3 and TRBJ2-3; D might be TRBD1 (6 bases). The CDR3 totals 15 residues. The germline CDR1 and CDR2 sequences are LGHNA and YSLEER. Trimming left V 4 bases short and J 4 bases short, with 15 bases between. CDR3 DNA: TGCGCCAGCAGCCCCTACCAGGGGACCGCAGATACGCAGTATTTT. This gives the protein CASSPYQGTADTQYF.

This clonotype was found many times. The chain is built from TRBV6-5 and TRBJ1-3; D gene ambiguous. CDR1 and CDR2 from the germline V gene are MNHEY and SVGAGI. Trimming cost V 7 bases and J 0 bases, with 10 bases left between them. The CDR3 covers 14 residues. The CDR3 DNA reads as TGTGCCAGCACCTATCAGGACTCTGGAAACACCATATATTTT. This sequence encodes CASTYQDSGNTIYF.

This clonotype has a handful of counts. The V and J genes are TRBV6-5 and TRBJ2-3; D is perhaps TRBD2 (7 bases). Trimming took 2 bases from V and 2 from J, leaving 11 bases between them. CDR3 size: 15 residues. The V gene's germline CDR1 is MNHEY and CDR2 SVGAGI. Written as DNA, the CDR3 is TGTGCCAGCAGTTACCCGGCGGGGGCCACAGATACGCAGTATTTT. It encodes CASSYPAGATDTQYF.

The chain is built from TRBV6-2 or TRBV6-3 and TRBJ1-5, with D perhaps TRBD1 (6 bases). Trimming pared 8 bases from V and 3 bases from J, leaving 11 bases between. Per germline, CDR1 MNHEY and CDR2 SVGEGT. The CDR3 has 13 residues. The CDR3 nucleotides are TGTGCCAGCGCTGGGGGGGCCAATCAGCCCCAGCATTTT. Translating gives CASAGGANQPQHF.

In its sample, this clonotype was seen a few times. The V gene is TRBV5-4, the J gene TRBJ1-1; 7 bases fit TRBD1. This CDR3 is 14 amino acids long. V lost 2 bases to trimming and J lost 1 base; unmatched junction nucleotides: 2. The germline V gene encodes CDR1 SGHNT and CDR2 YYREEE (reference sequence). The CDR3 DNA sequence: TGTGCCAGCAGCTTAAACAGGGGGAACACTGAAGCTTTCTTT. Translated: CASSLNRGNTEAFF.

This clonotype was observed many times. The gene calls are TRBV2 and TRBJ2-7, with TRBD2 identical over 8 bases. From germline, CDR1 is SNHLY and CDR2 FYNNEI. V lost 1 base to trimming and J lost 2 bases; unmatched junction nucleotides: 7. This CDR3 has 16 amino acids. CDR3 sequence reads: CASSEDKTSVPYEQYF. In DNA, the CDR3 is TGTGCCAGCAGTGAAGATAAGACTAGCGTTCCCTACGAGCAGTACTTC.

This clonotype turned up a few times. This sequence joins TRBV4-2 and TRBJ2-1; D gene uncertain. The CDR3 spans 17 residues. The germline V gene encodes CDR1 LGHNA and CDR2 YNFKEQ. Deletions cut 1 base from V and 7 bases from J, with 20 bases between. Here the CDR3 DNA reads TGTGCCAGCAGCCAAGGCTCTTACGGACCGGGTGGGAATGAGCAGTTCTTC. Translating it yields CASSQGSYGPGGNEQFF.